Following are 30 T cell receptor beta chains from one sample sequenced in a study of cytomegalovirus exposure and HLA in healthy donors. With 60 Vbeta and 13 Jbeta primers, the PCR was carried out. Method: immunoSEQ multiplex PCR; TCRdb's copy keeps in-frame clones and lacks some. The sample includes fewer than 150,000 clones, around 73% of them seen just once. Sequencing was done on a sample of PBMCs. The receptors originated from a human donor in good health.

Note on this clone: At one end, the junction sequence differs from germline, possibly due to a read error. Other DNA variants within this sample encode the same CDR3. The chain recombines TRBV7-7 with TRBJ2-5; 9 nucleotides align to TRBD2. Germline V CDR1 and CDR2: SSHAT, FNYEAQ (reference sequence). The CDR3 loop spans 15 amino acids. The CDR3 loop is CASSLGLAGGETQYF. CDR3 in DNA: TGTGCTAGCAGCTTGGGTTTGGCGGGAGGGGAGACCCAGTACTTC.

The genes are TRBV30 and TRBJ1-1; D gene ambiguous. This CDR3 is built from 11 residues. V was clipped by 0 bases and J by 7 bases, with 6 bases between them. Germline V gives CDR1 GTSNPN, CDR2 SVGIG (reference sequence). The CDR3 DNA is TGTGCCTGGAGTGTCGGCGGTGAAGCTTTCTTT. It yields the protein CAWSVGGEAFF. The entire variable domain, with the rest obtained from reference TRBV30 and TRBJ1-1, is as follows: SQTIHQWPATLVQPVGSPLSLECTVEGTSNPNLYWYRQAAGRGLQLLFYSVGIGQISSEVPQNLSASRPQDRQFILSSKKLLLSDSGFYLCAWSVGGEAFFGQGTRLTVV.

As DNA, the CDR3 is TGCAGTGCCCGGGCGGGAGATACGCAGTATTTT. It specifies CSARAGDTQYF. The chain carries TRBV20-1 and TRBJ2-3; D possibly corresponds to TRBD2 (5 bases). The germline gives CDR1 DFQATT, CDR2 SNEGSKA (reference sequence). Between the trimmed V and J ends, which lost 6 bases and 5 bases, there was a span of 9 bases. The CDR3 is made up of 11 amino acids.

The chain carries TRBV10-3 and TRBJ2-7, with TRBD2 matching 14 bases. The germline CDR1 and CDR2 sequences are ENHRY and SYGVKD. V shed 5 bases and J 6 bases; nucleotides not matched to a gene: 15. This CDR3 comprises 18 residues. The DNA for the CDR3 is TGTGCCATCAGTCAAGAGAGACTAGCGGGAGGGAATCCCTCCGAGCAGTACTTC. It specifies CAISQERLAGGNPSEQYF.

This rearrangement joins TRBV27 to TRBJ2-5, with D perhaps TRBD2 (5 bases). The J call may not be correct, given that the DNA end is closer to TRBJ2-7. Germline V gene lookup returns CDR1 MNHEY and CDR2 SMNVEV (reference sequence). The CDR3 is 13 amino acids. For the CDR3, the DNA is TGTGCCAGTAGACCGGGATCCCGCTACGAGCAGTACTTC. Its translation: CASRPGSRYEQYF.

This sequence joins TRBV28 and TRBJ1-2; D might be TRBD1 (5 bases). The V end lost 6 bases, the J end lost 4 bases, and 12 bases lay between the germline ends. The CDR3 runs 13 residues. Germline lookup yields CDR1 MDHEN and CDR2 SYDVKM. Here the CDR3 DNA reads TGTGCCAGCAGGCAAGGGGCGATCTATGGCTACACCTTC. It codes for CASRQGAIYGYTF.

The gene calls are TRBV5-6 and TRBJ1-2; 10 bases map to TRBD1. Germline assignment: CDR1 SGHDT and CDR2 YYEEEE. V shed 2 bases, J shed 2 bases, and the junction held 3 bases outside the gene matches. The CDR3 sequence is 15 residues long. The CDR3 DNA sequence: TGTGCCAGCAGCTTAGGGGACAGGGGAAACTATGGCTACACCTTC. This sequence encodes CASSLGDRGNYGYTF.

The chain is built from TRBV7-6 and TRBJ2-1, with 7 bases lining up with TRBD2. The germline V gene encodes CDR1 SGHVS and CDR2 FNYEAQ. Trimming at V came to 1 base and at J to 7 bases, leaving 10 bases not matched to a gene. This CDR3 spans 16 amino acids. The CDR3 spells CASSLVPAREANEQFF. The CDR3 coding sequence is TGTGCCAGCAGCTTAGTTCCGGCACGGGAGGCGAATGAGCAGTTCTTC. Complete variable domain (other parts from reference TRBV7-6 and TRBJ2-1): GAGVSQSPRYKVTKRGQDVALRCDPISGHVSLYWYRQALGQGPEFLTYFNYEAQQDKSGLPNDRFSAERPEGSISTLTIQRTEQRDSAMYRCASSLVPAREANEQFFGPGTRLTVL.

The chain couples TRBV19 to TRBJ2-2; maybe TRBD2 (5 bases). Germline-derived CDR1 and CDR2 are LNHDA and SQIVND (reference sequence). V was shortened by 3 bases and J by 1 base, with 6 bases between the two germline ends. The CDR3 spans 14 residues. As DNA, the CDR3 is TGTGCCAGTAGTATGGGGAGGAACACCGGGGAGCTGTTTTTT. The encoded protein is CASSMGRNTGELFF.

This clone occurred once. The CDR3 DNA sequence: TGTGCCAGCAGCCAGCGGGGGATCACAGATACGCAGTATTTT. Protein sequence: CASSQRGITDTQYF. V usage is TRBV4-2 and J usage is TRBJ2-3; TRBD2 agrees at 7 bases. With V trimmed by 3 bases and J by 2 bases, 2 bases remained unmatched. The CDR3 spans 14 residues. Germline CDR1 LGHNA, CDR2 YNFKEQ.

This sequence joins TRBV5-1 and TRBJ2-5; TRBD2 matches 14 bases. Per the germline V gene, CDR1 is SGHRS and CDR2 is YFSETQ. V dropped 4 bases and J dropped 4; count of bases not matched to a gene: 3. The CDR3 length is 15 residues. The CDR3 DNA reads TGCGCCAGCAGCGCTGGGACTAGCGGGGGAGAGACCCAGTACTTC. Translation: CASSAGTSGGETQYF.

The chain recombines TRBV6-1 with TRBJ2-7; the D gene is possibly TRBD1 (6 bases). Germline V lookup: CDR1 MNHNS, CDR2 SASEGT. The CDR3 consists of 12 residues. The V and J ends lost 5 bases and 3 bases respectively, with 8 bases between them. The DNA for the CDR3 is TGTGCCAGCAGTCGCAGGGGCTACGAGCAGTACTTC. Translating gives CASSRRGYEQYF.

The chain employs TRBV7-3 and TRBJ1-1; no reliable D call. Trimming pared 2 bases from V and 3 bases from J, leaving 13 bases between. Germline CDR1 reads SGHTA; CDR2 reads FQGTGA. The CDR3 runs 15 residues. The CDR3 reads CASSLEGLSDTEAFF. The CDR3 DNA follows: TGTGCCAGCAGCTTAGAGGGTCTTTCGGACACTGAAGCTTTCTTT. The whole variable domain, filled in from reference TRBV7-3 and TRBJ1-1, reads GAGVSQTPSNKVTEKGKYVELRCDPISGHTALYWYRQSLGQGPEFLIYFQGTGAADDSGLPNDRFFAVRPEGSVSTLKIQRTERGDSAVYLCASSLEGLSDTEAFFGQGTRLTVV.

The CDR3 DNA reads TGTGCCAGCAGCCGAGGGTTGACTAACTATGGCTACACCTTC. Its protein product is CASSRGLTNYGYTF. The genes are TRBV5-6 and TRBJ1-2; D is unclear. Trimming took off 4 bases at V and 0 bases at J, with 10 bases between the two ends. Looked up from germline, CDR1 is SGHDT and CDR2 is YYEEEE. This CDR3 comprises 14 residues.

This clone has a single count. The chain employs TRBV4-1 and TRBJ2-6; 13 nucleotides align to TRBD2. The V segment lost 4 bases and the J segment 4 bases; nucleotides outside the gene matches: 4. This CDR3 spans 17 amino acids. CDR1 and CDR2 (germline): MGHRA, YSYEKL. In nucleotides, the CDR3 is TGCGCCAGCAGCCGGGGACTAGCGGGGTCGGGGGCCAACGTCCTGACTTTC. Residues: CASSRGLAGSGANVLTF.

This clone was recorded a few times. The CDR3 protein is CASSFRDYPNIQYF. The CDR3 coding sequence is TGTGCCAGCAGCTTCCGGGACTACCCTAACATTCAGTACTTC. The genes are TRBV5-6 and TRBJ2-4; 7 bases map to TRBD2. This CDR3 contains 14 residues. Unmatched junction bases numbered 6, after V lost 2 bases and J lost 7 bases. The germline gives CDR1 SGHDT, CDR2 YYEEEE.

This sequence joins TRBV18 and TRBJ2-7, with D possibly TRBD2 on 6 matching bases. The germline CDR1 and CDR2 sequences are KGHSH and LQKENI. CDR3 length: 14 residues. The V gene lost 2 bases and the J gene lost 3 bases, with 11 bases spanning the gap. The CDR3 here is CASSPNAEGYEQYF. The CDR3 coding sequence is TGTGCCAGCTCACCAAACGCGGAGGGCTACGAGCAGTACTTC.

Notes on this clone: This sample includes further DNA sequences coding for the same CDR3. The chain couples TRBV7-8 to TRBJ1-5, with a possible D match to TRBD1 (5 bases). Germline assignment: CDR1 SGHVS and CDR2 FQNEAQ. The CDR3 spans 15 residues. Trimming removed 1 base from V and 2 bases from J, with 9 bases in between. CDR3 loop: CASSLGRAGNQPQHF. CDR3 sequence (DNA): TGTGCCAGCAGCTTAGGCAGGGCGGGCAATCAGCCCCAGCATTTT. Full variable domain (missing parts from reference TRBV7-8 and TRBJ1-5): GAGVSQSPRYKVAKRGQDVALRCDPISGHVSLFWYQQALGQGPEFLTYFQNEAQLDKSGLPSDRFFAERPEGSVSTLKIQRTQQEDSAVYLCASSLGRAGNQPQHFGDGTRLSIL.

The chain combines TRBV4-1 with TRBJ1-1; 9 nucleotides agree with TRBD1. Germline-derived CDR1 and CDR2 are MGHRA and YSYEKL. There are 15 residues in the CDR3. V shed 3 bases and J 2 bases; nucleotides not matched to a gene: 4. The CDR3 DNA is TGCGCCAGCAGCCACTGGACAGGGGTCAACACTGAAGCTTTCTTT. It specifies CASSHWTGVNTEAFF.

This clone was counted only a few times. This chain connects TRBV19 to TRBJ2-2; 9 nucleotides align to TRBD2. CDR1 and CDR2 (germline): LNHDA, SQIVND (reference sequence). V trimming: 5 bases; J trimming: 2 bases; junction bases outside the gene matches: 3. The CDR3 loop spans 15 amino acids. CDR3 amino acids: CASSSSGTNTGELFF. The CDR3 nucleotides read TGTGCCAGTAGTTCTAGCGGGACCAACACCGGGGAGCTGTTTTTT.

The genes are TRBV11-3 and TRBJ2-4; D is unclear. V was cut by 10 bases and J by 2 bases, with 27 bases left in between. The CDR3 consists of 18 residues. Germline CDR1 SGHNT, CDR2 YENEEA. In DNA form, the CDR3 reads TGTGCCACGTCAAGTGTCACGGATCAGGCCCTATCCAAAAACATTCAGTACTTC. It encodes CATSSVTDQALSKNIQYF.

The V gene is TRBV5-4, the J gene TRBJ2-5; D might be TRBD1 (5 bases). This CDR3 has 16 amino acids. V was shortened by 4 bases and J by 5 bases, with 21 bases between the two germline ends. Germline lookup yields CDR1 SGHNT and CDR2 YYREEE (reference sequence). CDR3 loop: CASSSPGIGDRETQYF. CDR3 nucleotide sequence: TGTGCCAGCAGCAGCCCAGGGATAGGCGATCGGGAGACCCAGTACTTC.

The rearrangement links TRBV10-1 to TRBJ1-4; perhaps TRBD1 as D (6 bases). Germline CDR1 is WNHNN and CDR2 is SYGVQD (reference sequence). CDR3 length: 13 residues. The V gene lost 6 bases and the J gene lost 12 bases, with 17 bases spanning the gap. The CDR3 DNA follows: TGCGCCAGCAGCCTAGAAGTCAGGGGTCAACTGTTTTTT. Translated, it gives CASSLEVRGQLFF.

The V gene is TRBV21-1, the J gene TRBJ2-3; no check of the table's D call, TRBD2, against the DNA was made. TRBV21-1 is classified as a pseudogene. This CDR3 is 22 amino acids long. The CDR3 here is CASSKGTLEAGGPGGTTDTQYF. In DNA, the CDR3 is TGTGCCAGCAGCAAAGGAACTCTGGAGGCGGGGGGTCCCGGAGGAACAACAGATACGCAGTATTTT.

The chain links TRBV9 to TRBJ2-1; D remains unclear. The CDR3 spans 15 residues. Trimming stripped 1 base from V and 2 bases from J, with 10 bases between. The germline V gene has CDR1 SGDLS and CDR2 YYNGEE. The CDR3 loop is CASSVMQNPYNEQFF. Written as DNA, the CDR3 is TGTGCCAGCAGCGTAATGCAGAATCCCTACAATGAGCAGTTCTTC.

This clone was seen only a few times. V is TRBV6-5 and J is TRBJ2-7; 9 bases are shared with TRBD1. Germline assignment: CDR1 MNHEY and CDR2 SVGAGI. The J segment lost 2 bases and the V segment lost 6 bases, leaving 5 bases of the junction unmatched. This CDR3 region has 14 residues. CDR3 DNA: TGTGCCAGCAGGACGGGGACAGGGACCTACGAGCAGTACTTC. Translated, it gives CASRTGTGTYEQYF.

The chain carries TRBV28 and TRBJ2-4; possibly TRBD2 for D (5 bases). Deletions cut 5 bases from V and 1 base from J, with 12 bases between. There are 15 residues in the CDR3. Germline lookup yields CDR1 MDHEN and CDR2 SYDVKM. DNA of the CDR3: TGTGCCAGCAGTGGAGGTCCTGGGGCCAAAAACATTCAGTACTTC. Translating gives CASSGGPGAKNIQYF.

CDR3 loop: CASSRGMNTEAFF. CDR3 nucleotides: TGTGCCAGTAGTAGGGGCATGAACACTGAAGCTTTCTTT. J is TRBJ1-1 and V is TRBV19; D is perhaps TRBD1 (5 bases). Germline V gene sequence: CDR1 LNHDA, CDR2 SQIVND (reference sequence). CDR3 length: 13 amino acids. V was clipped by 4 bases and J by 0 bases, with 6 bases between them.

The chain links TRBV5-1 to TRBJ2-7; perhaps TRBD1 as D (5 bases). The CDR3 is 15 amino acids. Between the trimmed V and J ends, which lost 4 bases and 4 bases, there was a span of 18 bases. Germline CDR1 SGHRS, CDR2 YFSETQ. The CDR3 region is CASSPDTDTEYEQYF. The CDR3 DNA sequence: TGCGCCAGCAGCCCAGATACGGACACGGAATACGAGCAGTACTTC.

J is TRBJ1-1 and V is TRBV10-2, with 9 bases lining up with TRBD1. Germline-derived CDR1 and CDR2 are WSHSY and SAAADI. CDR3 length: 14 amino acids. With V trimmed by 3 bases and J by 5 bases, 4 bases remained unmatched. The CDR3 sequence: CASSEQGAETEAFF. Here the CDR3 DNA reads TGCGCCAGCAGTGAACAGGGGGCAGAAACTGAAGCTTTCTTT.